This is a list of T cell receptor beta chains from one sample in a study of shared clonotypes between healthy human individuals. The protocol was immunoSEQ multiplex PCR, while the TCRdb copy is restricted to in-frame clones and leaves out a portion. This table holds around 1.9 million clones, just under 95% found once. Source material: naive CD8+ T cells from PBMCs. The receptors stem from a man aged 18 to 30 in good health. Some clones in this sample may be carry-over from other donors' samples. Both conserved end residues are trimmed from each CDR3.

cdr3_aa | cdr3_length | v_call
ASSESTGYEQY | 11 | TRBV10-1
ASTTYEGASWAF | 12 | TRBV27
ASSLEVGGQAKNIQY | 15 | TRBV5-1
ASRSTGNTEAF | 11 | TRBV27
ASRHIDGGGVTT | 12 | TRBV7-9
ASSPDGLVWD | 10 | TRBV7-9
ASSLWASRAYEQY | 13 | TRBV27
ASSLGAQGNNEQF | 13 | TRBV7-9
ASSQDLSSGSTDTQY | 15 | TRBV4-1
ASSGTAYQPQH | 11 | TRBV27
ASSFNLAAGGRNEQF | 15 | TRBV7-2
ASSHHRNTGELF | 12 | TRBV4-1
ASSQLGRVGTEAF | 13 | TRBV4-1
ASRPGLYYEQY | 11 | TRBV6-1
AISLDSVSYEQY | 12 | TRBV10-3
ASDPGQRYEQY | 11 | TRBV28
ASSQPRDRGYEQY | 13 | TRBV28
ASSTKNTGELF | 11 | TRBV6-5
ASSPRTGFREQY | 12 | TRBV7-7
ASSQDGGAGTGELF | 14 | TRBV4-2
SVEGVAPRDGYT | 12 | TRBV29-1
ASSLAQGIEEKLF | 13 | TRBV13
ASSVQDTRGDEQY | 13 | TRBV9
ASSQIGGGHNTEAF | 14 | TRBV9
ASSLTGLTNTEAF | 13 | TRBV7-3
ASSPQGYEQY | 10 | TRBV27
ASRRTGGTEAF | 11 | TRBV7-6
ASSYGTGAYEQY | 12 | TRBV5-5
SAHGRKDYEQY | 11 | TRBV29-1